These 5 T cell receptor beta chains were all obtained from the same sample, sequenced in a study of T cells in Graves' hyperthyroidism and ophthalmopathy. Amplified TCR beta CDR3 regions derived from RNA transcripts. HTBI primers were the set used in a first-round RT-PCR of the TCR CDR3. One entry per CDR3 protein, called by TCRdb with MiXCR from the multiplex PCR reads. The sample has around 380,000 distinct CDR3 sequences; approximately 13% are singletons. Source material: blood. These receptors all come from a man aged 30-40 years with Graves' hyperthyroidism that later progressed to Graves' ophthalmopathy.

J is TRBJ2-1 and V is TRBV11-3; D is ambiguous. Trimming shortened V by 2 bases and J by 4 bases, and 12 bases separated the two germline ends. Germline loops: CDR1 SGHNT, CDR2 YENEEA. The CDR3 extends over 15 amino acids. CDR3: CASSLFSVEYNEQFF. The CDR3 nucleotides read TGTGCCAGCAGCTTATTTAGTGTGGAATACAATGAGCAGTTCTTC.

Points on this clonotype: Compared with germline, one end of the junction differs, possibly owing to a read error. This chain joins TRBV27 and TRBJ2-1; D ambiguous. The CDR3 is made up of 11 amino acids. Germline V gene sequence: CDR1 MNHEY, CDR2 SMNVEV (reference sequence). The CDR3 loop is CACSFVNEQFF. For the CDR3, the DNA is TGTGCCTGCAGTTTCGTCAATGAGCAGTTCTTC.

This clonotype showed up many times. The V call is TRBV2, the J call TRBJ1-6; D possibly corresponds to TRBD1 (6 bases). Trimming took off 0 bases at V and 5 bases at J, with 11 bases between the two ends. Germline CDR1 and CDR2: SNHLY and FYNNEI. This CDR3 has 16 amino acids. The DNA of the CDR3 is TGTGCCAGCAGTGAAGCGGGACACCTAAATAATTCACCCCTCCACTTT. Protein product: CASSEAGHLNNSPLHF.

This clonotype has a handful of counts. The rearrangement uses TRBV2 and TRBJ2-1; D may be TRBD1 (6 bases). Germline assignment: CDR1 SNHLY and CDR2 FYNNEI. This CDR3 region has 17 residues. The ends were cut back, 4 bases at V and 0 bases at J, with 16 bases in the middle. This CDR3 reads CASSGLLQGSSYNEQFF. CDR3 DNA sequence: TGTGCCAGCAGTGGCCTCCTACAGGGAAGCTCCTACAATGAGCAGTTCTTC.

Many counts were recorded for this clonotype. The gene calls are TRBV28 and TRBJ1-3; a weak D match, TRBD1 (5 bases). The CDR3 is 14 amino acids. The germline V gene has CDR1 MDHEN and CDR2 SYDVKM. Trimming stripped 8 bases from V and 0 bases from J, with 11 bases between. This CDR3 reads CASFPGGSGNTIYF. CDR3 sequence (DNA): TGTGCCAGCTTTCCGGGGGGCTCTGGAAACACCATATATTTT.